Detailed here is one T cell receptor beta chain. Its specificity is not known. Sequencing used immunoSEQ multiplex PCR; TCRdb keeps in-frame clones, though not all of them. The data show 90,000 to 100,000 clones, around 83% seen once. Baseline, cycle 4 day 1, and cycle 7 day 1 were the blood sampling points. These data originate in a study of OX40 agonist ivuxolimab in advanced cancers. Across the study: Aged about 23 to 90 with a mean of 60 years, they were 75% to 85% male. Anti-PD-1, anti-PD-L1 or anti-CTLA-4 therapy given earlier was allowed, and around 40% had some. The study, taken as a whole, reports: With doses of 0.1 to 3.0 mg/kg, CD4+ and CD8+ blood T cells had undergone clonal expansion by week 6.

V lost 5 bases and J lost 2; bases outside the gene matches: 4. Germline V gene data show CDR1 as SGHTA and CDR2 as FQGNSA. The CDR3 contains 15 residues. The TCR was taken from an adult with an advanced solid tumor such as melanoma, head and neck, liver or kidney cancer. V is TRBV7-2 and J is TRBJ2-7, with 12 bases that match TRBD2. The sample consisted of CD4+ or CD8+ T cells sorted from blood, taken in a trial of the OX40 agonist ivuxolimab. CDR3 protein: CASSLRLAGAYEQYF. The CDR3 nucleotides read TGTGCCAGCAGCCTGAGACTAGCGGGGGCCTACGAGCAGTACTTC.